A single sample is the source of the 9 T cell receptor beta chains below, sequenced in a study of T cells in Graves' hyperthyroidism and ophthalmopathy (dated by TCRdb to about 2019). The protocol used for the library was multiplex PCR. Sequencing was performed on an Illumina HiSeq 2000. The TCR beta CDR3 regions were amplified from RNA transcripts. The TCR CDR3 was subjected to a first round of RT-PCR using the HTBI primer set and the Qiagen OneStep RT-PCR kit. TCRdb trimmed the raw reads at Q25, called clones with MiXCR and kept productive beta chains. Rows matching on CDR3 protein sequence are summarized as one entry with the most common DNA and genes. The sample table lists fewer than 600,000 distinct CDR3 sequences, roughly 14% of them with a count of one. The top ten clones comprise 15% to 20% of the sample. The sequenced sample was blood. These receptors came from a woman younger than 30 with Graves' hyperthyroidism.

A few counts support this clonotype. The rearrangement joins TRBV3-1 to TRBJ2-2; D call uncertain. Trimming cost V 7 bases and J 0 bases, with 12 bases left between them. This CDR3 has 15 residues. Germline CDR1 is LGHDT and CDR2 is YNNKEL (reference sequence). The CDR3 sequence is CASTPVGTNTGELFF. CDR3 sequence (DNA): TGTGCCAGCACCCCTGTCGGAACGAACACCGGGGAGCTGTTTTTT.

There are a few counts of this clonotype. The chain carries TRBV6-2 or TRBV6-3 and TRBJ1-3; D not certain. Germline V CDR1 and CDR2: MNHEY, SVGEGT. Trimming shortened V by 4 bases and J by 11 bases, and 15 bases separated the two germline ends. The CDR3 spans 13 residues. The CDR3 loop reads CASSLGLPTSIYF. The CDR3 DNA is TGTGCCAGCAGTTTAGGTTTGCCTACCTCCATATATTTT.

The V call is TRBV30, the J call TRBJ1-1; D possibly corresponds to TRBD1 (5 bases). CDR3 size: 11 residues. Germline loops: CDR1 GTSNPN, CDR2 SVGIG (reference sequence). Trimming stripped 5 bases from V and 10 bases from J, with 14 bases between. The CDR3 DNA is TGTGCCTGGGGGGTGGGGGGGAGAGCTTTCTTT. Protein sequence: CAWGVGGRAFF. Full variable domain (remainder filled in from reference TRBV30 and TRBJ1-1): SQTIHQWPATLVQPVGSPLSLECTVEGTSNPNLYWYRQAAGRGLQLLFYSVGIGQISSEVPQNLSASRPQDRQFILSSKKLLLSDSGFYLCAWGVGGRAFFGQGTRLTVV.

Ten or more counts support this clonotype. V is TRBV2 and J is TRBJ1-6; no firm D call. Germline V gene sequence: CDR1 SNHLY, CDR2 FYNNEI. The CDR3 loop spans 17 amino acids. The ends were cut back, 0 bases at V and 3 bases at J, with 12 bases in the middle. The CDR3 here is CASSEAASKVYNSPLHF. CDR3 coding DNA: TGTGCCAGCAGTGAAGCTGCCAGCAAAGTCTATAATTCACCCCTCCACTTT.

This clonotype came up many times. An end of the junction does not agree with germline; a read error may underlie this. CDR3 in amino acids: CASSLTSGPYNEQFF. The CDR3 DNA reads TGTGCCAGCAGCTTAACTAGCGGACCCTACAATGAGCAGTTCTTC. The J gene is TRBJ2-1, the V gene TRBV5-1; 8 positions agree with TRBD2. The CDR3 sequence is 15 residues long. Germline V gene sequence: CDR1 SGHRS, CDR2 YFSETQ.

This clonotype was counted at least ten times. J is TRBJ2-1 and V is TRBV20-1, with D perhaps TRBD1 (6 bases). The CDR3 covers 14 residues. V lost 4 bases to trimming and J lost 4 bases, with 14 bases between them. From germline, CDR1 is DFQATT and CDR2 SNEGSKA (reference sequence). In DNA form, the CDR3 reads TGCAGTGCTAATGTCCGGGACAAATACAATGAGCAGTTCTTC. Its protein product is CSANVRDKYNEQFF.

This clonotype was seen at least ten times. The CDR3 sequence: CASSPPSETQYF. The CDR3 DNA reads TGTGCCAGCTCACCCCCCTCGGAGACCCAGTACTTC. This sequence joins TRBV7-9 and TRBJ2-5; D ambiguous. CDR3 length equals 12 residues. From germline, CDR1 is SEHNR and CDR2 FQNEAQ (reference sequence). Between the trimmed V and J ends, which lost 8 bases and 5 bases, there was a span of 12 bases.

V gene TRBV5-1 combines with J gene TRBJ1-4; D unclear. This CDR3 region has 15 residues. Germline values: CDR1 SGHRS, CDR2 YFSETQ. Trimming pared 0 bases from V and 4 bases from J, leaving 10 bases between. The CDR3 loop is CASSLAEGGNEKLFF. The CDR3 coding sequence is TGCGCCAGCAGCTTGGCTGAGGGTGGTAATGAAAAACTGTTTTTT.

Of note for this clonotype: A single base separates this from a much larger clone, so it may be a read error. The V gene is TRBV2, the J gene TRBJ2-3, with 13 nucleotides matching TRBD2. The germline V gene encodes CDR1 SNHLY and CDR2 FYNNEI. Trimming cost V 6 bases and J 6 bases; bases outside gene matches: 6. The CDR3 runs 15 residues. CDR3 region: CASRPGTSGVDTQYF. Written as DNA, the CDR3 is TGTGCCAGCAGGCCCGGGACTAGCGGGGTGGATACGCAGTATTTT. Supplemented by reference TRBV2 and TRBJ2-3, the full variable domain reads EPEVTQTPSHQVTQMGQEVILRCVPISNHLYFYWYRQILGQKVEFLVSFYNNEISEKSEIFDDQFSVERPDGSNFTLKIRSTKLEDSAMYFCASRPGTSGVDTQYFGPGTRLTVL.